This T cell receptor (beta chain) stems from a study of OX40 agonist ivuxolimab in advanced cancers. Study-wide context: Ivuxolimab, which is an agonistic anti-OX40 (CD134) antibody, was administered to the patients. Hepatocellular carcinoma, melanoma, renal cell or head and neck cancer affected the dose-escalation patients. Overall study results and limits: No antigen was identified for the clonally expanded peripheral T cells.

To note about this clone: Its matching antigen is unknown.

Blood sampling was done at baseline, cycle 4 day 1, and cycle 7 day 1. This table comes from immunoSEQ multiplex PCR, and its TCRdb copy is limited to in-frame clones, with some not included. The repertoire includes roughly 70,000 clones, 82% of them detected once, and more than 4.5% sits in the top ten. The sequences come from CD4+ or CD8+ T cells sorted from blood, collected in a trial of the OX40 agonist ivuxolimab. This clonotype originated in an adult with an advanced solid tumor such as melanoma, head and neck, liver or kidney cancer.

Here the CDR3 DNA reads TGTGCCAGCAGCTCGGGACTAGCAACAGATACGCAGTATTTT. It is translated as CASSSGLATDTQYF. The chain has TRBV7-2 and TRBJ2-3; 9 nucleotides align to TRBD2. V was pared by 4 bases and J by 3 bases, with 2 bases of the junction left unmatched. The CDR3 extends over 14 amino acids. CDR1 is SGHTA and CDR2 is FQGNSA in the germline V gene.